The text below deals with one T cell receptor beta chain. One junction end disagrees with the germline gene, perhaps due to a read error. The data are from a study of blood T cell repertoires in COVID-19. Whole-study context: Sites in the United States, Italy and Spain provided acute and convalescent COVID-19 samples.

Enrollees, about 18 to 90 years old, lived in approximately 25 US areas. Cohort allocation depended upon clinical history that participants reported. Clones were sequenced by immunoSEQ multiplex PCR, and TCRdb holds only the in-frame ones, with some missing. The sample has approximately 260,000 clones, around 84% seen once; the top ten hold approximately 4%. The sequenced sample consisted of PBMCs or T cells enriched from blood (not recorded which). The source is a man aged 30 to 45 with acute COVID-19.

CDR3 DNA: TGTGCCAGCAGCTTGGGACATATTAATTCACCCCTCCACTTT. Its protein is CASSLGHINSPLHF. The genes are TRBV5-1 and TRBJ1-6; perhaps TRBD1 as D (6 bases). The CDR3 spans 14 residues. From germline, CDR1 is SGHRS and CDR2 YFSETQ.